Sequencing of this TCR beta chain was carried out in a study of cytomegalovirus exposure and HLA in healthy donors. Study summary: Roughly 80 million unique TCRs from HLA-typed donors made up an early data release.

Use of 60 Vbeta and 13 Jbeta primers characterized the PCR. Original methodology: Later, tens of millions of unique TCR beta chains were counted in an analysis, and some 10 million of them were shared. Data came from immunoSEQ multiplex PCR; TCRdb stores just in-frame clones and leaves some out. The V and J calls and clone size come from that table; D and trimming were worked out from the DNA. Its table lists 95,000 to 110,000 clones. The CDR3 runs 15 residues. Looked up from germline, CDR1 is SGHRS and CDR2 is YFSETQ. Trimming took 1 base from V and 1 from J, leaving 11 bases between them. This chain links TRBV5-1 with TRBJ1-1, with D perhaps TRBD1 (5 bases). The sequence was collected from a man aged 40-50 years in good health and CMV-seronegative. The sequencing sample was made of PBMCs. CDR3 protein: CASSLLAGQNTEAFF. Written as DNA, the CDR3 is TGCGCCAGCAGCTTGTTAGCAGGACAGAACACTGAAGCTTTCTTT.